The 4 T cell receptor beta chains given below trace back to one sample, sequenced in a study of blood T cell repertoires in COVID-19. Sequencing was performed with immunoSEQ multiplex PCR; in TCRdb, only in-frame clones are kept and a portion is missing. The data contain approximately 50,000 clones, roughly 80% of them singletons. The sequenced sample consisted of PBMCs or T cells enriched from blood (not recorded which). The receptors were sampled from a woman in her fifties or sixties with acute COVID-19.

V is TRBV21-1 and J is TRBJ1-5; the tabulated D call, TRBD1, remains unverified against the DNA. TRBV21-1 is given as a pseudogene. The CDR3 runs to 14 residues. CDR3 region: CASTKKDRAQPQHF. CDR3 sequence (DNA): TGTGCCAGCACCAAAAAGGACAGGGCTCAGCCCCAGCATTTT.

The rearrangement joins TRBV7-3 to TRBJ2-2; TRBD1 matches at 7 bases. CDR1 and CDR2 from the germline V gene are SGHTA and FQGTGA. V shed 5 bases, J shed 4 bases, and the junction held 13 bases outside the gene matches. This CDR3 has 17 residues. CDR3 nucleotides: TGTGCCAGCAGCAAAGACCCCCGGGACAGTTCCACCGGGGAGCTGTTTTTT. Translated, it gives CASSKDPRDSSTGELFF.

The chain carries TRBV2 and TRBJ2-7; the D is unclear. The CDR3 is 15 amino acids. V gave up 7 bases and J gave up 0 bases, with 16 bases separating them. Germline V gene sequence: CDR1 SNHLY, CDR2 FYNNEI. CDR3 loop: CASKKGDTNSYEQYF. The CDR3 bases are TGTGCCAGCAAGAAAGGTGACACGAACTCCTACGAGCAGTACTTC.

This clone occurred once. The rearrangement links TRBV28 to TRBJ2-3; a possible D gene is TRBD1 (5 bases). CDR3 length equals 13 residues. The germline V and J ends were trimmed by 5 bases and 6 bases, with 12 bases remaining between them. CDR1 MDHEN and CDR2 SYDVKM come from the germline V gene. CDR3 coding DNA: TGTGCCAGCAGTCCCAGGGTGGCGGATACGCAGTATTTT. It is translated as CASSPRVADTQYF.